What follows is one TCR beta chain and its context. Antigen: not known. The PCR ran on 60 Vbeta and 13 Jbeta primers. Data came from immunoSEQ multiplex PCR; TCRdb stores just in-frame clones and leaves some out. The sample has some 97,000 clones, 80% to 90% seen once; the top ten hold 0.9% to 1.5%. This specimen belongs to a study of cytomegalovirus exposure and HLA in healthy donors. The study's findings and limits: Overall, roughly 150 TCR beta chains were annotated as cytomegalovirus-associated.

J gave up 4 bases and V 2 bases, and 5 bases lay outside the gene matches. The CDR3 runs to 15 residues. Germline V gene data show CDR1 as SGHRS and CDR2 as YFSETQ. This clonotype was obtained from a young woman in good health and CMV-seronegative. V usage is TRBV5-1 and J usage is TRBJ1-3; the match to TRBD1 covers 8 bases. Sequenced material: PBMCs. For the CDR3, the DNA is TGCGCCAGCAGCTTTCAGGGGGCGCAAGGAAACACCATATATTTT. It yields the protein CASSFQGAQGNTIYF.